The T cell receptor (beta chain) described here comes from a study of T-cell reconstitution after alpha-beta-depleted transplantation in children. Library preparation (for TCRbeta) was performed with unique molecular identifiers. MiXCR was run by TCRdb on the PCR reads, yielding one entry per CDR3 protein. Among about 500,000 distinct CDR3 sequences, about 33% were seen once, and the ten largest hold roughly 2.5%. Only a few counts were recorded for this clonotype. V lost 6 bases and J 0 bases, leaving 8 bases between the germline ends. CDR3 length: 12 amino acids. Germline CDR1 and CDR2: SQVTM and ANQGSEA.

The material was PBMCs from the stem cell graft donor, obtained from the stem cell graft. This clonotype was obtained from a human donor who donated a stem cell graft to a child with aplastic anemia. The gene calls are TRBV29-1 and TRBJ1-1; D remains unclear. For the CDR3, the DNA is TGCAGCGTAGGATTAATGAACACTGAAGCTTTCTTT. Translated, it gives CSVGLMNTEAFF.